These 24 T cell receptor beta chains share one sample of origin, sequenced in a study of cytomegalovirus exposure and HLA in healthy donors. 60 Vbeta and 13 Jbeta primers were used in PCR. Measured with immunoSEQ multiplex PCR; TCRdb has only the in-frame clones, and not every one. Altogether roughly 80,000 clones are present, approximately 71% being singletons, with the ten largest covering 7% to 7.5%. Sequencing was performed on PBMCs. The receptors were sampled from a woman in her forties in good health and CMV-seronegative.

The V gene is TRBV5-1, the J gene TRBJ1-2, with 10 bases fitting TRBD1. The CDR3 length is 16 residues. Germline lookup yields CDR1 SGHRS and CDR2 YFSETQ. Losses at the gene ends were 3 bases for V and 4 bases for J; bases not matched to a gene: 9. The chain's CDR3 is CASSSLPGQGSYGYTF. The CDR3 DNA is TGCGCCAGCAGCTCCCTACCGGGACAGGGGAGCTATGGCTACACCTTC.

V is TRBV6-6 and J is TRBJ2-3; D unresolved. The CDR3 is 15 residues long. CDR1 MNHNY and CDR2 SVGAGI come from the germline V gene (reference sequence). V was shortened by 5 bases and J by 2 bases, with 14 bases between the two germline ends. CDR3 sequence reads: CASSPAYTNTDTQYF. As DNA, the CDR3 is TGTGCCAGCAGTCCTGCATATACAAACACAGATACGCAGTATTTT.

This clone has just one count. CDR3 bases: TGTGCCAGCAGCGGGACTAGAGATGATGAGCAGTTCTTC. Translated: CASSGTRDDEQFF. This chain links TRBV7-3 with TRBJ2-1; 8 positions agree with TRBD2. Germline V lookup: CDR1 SGHTA, CDR2 FQGTGA. The trim removed 5 bases at V and 8 bases at J, leaving 5 bases unmatched. The CDR3 has 13 amino acids.

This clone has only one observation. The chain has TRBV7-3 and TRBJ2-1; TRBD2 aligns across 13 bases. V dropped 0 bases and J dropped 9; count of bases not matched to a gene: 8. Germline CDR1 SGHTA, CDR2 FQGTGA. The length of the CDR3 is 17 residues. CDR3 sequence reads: CASSLTLGTSGIGEQFF. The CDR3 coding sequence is TGTGCCAGCAGCTTAACTCTCGGGACTAGCGGGATTGGTGAGCAGTTCTTC.

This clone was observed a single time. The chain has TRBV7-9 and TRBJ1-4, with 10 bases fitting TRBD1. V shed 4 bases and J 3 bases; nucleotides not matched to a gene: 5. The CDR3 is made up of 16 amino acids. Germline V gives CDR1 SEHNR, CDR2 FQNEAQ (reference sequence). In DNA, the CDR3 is TGTGCCAGCAGCTCGGGACAGGGGAGCTCTAATGAAAAACTGTTTTTT. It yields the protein CASSSGQGSSNEKLFF.

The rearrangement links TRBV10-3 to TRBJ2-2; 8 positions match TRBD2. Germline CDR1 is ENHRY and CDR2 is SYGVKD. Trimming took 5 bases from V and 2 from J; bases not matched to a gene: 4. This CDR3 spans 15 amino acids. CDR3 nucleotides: TGTGCCATCAGTATAGCGGGGCCCAACACCGGGGAGCTGTTTTTT. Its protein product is CAISIAGPNTGELFF.

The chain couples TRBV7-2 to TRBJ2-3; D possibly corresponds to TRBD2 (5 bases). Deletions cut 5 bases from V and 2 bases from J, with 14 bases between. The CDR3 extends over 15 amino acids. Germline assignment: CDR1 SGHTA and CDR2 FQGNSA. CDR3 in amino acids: CASSPSGYYTDTQYF. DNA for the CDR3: TGTGCCAGCAGCCCCTCGGGGTATTACACAGATACGCAGTATTTT.

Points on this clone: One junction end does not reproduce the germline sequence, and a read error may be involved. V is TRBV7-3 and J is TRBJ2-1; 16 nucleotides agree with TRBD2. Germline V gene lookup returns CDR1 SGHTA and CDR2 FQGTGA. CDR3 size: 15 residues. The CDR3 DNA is TGTGCCAGCAGCCCGGCCGGGACTAGCGGGAGGGAGCCGTTCTTC. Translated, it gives CASSPAGTSGREPFF. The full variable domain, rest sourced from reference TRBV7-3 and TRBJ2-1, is GAGVSQTPSNKVTEKGKYVELRCDPISGHTALYWYRQSLGQGPEFLIYFQGTGAADDSGLPNDRFFAVRPEGSVSTLKIQRTERGDSAVYLCASSPAGTSGREPFFGPGTRLTVL.

The CDR3 DNA sequence: TGTGCCAGCAGCTCCTATCTGGGGGGAGGCGAAAAACTGTTTTTT. Translated: CASSSYLGGGEKLFF. The chain uses TRBV9 and TRBJ1-4; a weak D match, TRBD1 (5 bases). Germline CDR1 is SGDLS and CDR2 is YYNGEE. This CDR3 region has 15 residues. The germline V and J ends were trimmed by 4 bases and 8 bases, with 18 bases remaining between them.

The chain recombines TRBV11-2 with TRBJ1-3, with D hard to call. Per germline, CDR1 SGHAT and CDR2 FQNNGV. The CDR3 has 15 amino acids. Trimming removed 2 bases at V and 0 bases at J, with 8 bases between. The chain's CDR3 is CASSLQPGSGNTIYF. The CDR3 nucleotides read TGTGCCAGCAGCTTACAACCCGGCTCTGGAAACACCATATATTTT.

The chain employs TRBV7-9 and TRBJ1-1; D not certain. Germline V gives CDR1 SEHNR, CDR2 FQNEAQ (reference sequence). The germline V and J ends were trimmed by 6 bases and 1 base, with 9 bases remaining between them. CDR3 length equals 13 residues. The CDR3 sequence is CASRSRQNTEAFF. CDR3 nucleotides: TGTGCCAGCAGGAGCCGTCAGAACACTGAAGCTTTCTTT. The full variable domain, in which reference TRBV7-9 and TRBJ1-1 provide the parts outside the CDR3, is DTGVSQNPRHKITKRGQNVTFRCDPISEHNRLYWYRQTLGQGPEFLTYFQNEAQLEKSRLLSDRFSAERPKGSFSTLEIQRTEQGDSAMYLCASRSRQNTEAFFGQGTRLTVV.

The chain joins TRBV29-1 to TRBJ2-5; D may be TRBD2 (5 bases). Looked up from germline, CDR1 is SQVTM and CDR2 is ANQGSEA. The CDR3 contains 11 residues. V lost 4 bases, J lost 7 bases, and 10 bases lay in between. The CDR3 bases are TGCAGCGTTGGCCTGGGGAGGACCCAGTACTTC. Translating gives CSVGLGRTQYF.

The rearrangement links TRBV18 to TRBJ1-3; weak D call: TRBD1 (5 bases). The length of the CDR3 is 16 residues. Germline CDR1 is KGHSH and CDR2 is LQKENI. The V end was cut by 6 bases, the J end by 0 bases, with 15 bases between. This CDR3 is CASSPTTASSGNTIYF. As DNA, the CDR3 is TGTGCCAGCTCCCCGACGACAGCCAGCTCTGGAAACACCATATATTTT. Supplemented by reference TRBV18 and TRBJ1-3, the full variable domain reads NAGVMQNPRHLVRRRGQEARLRCSPMKGHSHVYWYRQLPEEGLKFMVYLQKENIIDESGMPKERFSAEFPKEGPSILRIQQVVRGDSAAYFCASSPTTASSGNTIYFGEGSWLTVV.

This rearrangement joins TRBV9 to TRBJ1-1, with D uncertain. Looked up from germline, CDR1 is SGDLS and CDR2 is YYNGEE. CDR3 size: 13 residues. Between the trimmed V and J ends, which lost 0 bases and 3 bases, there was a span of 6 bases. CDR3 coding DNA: TGTGCCAGCAGCGTAGCCGGAGACACTGAAGCTTTCTTT. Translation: CASSVAGDTEAFF.

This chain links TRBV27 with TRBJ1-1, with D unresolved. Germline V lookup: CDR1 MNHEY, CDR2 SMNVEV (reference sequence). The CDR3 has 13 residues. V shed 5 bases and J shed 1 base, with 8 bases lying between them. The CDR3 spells CASSPAGNTEAFF. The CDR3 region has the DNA TGTGCCAGCAGTCCGGCGGGGAACACTGAAGCTTTCTTT.

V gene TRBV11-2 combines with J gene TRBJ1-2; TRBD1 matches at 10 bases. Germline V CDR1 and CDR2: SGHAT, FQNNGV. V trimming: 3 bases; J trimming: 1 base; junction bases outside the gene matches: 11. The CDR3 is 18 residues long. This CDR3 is CASSLESGTGARNYGYTF. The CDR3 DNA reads TGTGCCAGCAGCTTGGAATCCGGGACAGGGGCGCGTAACTATGGCTACACCTTC. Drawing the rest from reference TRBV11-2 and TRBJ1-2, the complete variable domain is EAGVAQSPRYKIIEKRQSVAFWCNPISGHATLYWYQQILGQGPKLLIQFQNNGVVDDSQLPKDRFSAERLKGVDSTLKIQPAKLEDSAVYLCASSLESGTGARNYGYTFGSGTRLTVV.

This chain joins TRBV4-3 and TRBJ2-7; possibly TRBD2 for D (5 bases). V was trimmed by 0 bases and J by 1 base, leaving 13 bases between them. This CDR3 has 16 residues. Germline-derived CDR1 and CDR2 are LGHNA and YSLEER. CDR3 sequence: CASSQERAGSSYEQYF. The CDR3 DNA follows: TGCGCCAGCAGCCAAGAGCGGGCGGGTTCGTCCTACGAGCAGTACTTC.

The CDR3 DNA reads TGTGCCAGCAGTAAGGGAGGGGGAGGTGGCTACACCTTC. Its protein product is CASSKGGGGGYTF. The chain carries TRBV9 and TRBJ1-2; perhaps TRBD1 as D (6 bases). Germline V gene sequence: CDR1 SGDLS, CDR2 YYNGEE. The germline V and J ends were trimmed by 5 bases and 7 bases, with 15 bases remaining between them. The CDR3 is made up of 13 amino acids.

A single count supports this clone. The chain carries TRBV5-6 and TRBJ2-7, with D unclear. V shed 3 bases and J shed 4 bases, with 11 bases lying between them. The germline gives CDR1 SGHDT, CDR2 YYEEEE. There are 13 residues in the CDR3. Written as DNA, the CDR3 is TGTGCCAGCAGCTCGACGTGGGCGTACGAGCAGTACTTC. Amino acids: CASSSTWAYEQYF. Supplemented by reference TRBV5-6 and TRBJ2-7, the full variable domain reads DAGVTQSPTHLIKTRGQQVTLRCSPKSGHDTVSWYQQALGQGPQFIFQYYEEEERQRGNFPDRFSGHQFPNYSSELNVNALLLGDSALYLCASSSTWAYEQYFGPGTRLTVT.

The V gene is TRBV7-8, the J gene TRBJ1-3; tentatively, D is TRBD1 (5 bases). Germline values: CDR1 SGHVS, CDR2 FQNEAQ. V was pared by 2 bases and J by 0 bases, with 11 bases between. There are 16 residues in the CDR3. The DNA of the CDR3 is TGTGCCAGCAGCTTAAGACAGACCAGCTCTGGAAACACCATATATTTT. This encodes CASSLRQTSSGNTIYF. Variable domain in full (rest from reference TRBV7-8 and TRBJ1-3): GAGVSQSPRYKVAKRGQDVALRCDPISGHVSLFWYQQALGQGPEFLTYFQNEAQLDKSGLPSDRFFAERPEGSVSTLKIQRTQQEDSAVYLCASSLRQTSSGNTIYFGEGSWLTVV.

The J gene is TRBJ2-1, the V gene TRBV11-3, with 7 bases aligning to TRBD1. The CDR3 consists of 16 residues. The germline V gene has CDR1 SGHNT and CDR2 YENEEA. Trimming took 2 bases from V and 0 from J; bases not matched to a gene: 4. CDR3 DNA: TGTGCCAGCAGCTTACATGGGACAGTCTCCTACAATGAGCAGTTCTTC. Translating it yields CASSLHGTVSYNEQFF.

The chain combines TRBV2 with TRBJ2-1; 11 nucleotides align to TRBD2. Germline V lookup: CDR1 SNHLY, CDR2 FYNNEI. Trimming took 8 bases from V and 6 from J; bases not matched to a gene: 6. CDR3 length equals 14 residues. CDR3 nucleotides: TGTGCCAGCGACCTAGCGGGGGGAATCAATGAGCAGTTCTTC. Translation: CASDLAGGINEQFF.

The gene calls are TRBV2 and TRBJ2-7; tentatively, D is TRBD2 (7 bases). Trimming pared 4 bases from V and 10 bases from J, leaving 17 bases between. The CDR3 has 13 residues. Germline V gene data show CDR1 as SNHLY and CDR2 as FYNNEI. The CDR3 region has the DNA TGTGCCAGCAGTGCGGGCGGGGGCCGAGAACAGTACTTC. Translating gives CASSAGGGREQYF.

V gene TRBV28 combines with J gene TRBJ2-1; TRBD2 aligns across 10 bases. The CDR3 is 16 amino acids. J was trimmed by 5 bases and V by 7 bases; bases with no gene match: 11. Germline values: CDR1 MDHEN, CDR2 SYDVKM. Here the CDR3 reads CASTLYGTSVDNEQFF. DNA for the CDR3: TGTGCCAGCACCCTTTACGGGACTAGCGTGGACAATGAGCAGTTCTTC.